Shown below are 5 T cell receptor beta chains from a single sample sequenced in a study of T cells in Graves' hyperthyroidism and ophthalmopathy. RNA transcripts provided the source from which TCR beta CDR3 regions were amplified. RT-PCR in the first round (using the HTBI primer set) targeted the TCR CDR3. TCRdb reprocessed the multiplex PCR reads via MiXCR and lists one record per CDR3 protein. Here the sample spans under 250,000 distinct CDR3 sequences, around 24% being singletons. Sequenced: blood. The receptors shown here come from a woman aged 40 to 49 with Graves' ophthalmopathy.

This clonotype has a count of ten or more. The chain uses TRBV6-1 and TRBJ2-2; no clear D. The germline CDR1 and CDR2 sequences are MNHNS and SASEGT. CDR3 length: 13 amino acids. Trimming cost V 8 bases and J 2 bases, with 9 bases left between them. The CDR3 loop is CASRLVNTGELFF. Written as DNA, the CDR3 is TGTGCCAGCCGGTTGGTTAACACCGGGGAGCTGTTTTTT.

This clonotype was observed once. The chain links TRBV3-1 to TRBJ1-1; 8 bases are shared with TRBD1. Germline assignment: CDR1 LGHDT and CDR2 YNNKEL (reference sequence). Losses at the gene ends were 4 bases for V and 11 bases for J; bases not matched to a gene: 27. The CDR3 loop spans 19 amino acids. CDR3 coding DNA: TGTGCCAGCAGCCTTTATGGGTTTACCGGGACAGGCCGTTACTACTTGGCTTTCTTT. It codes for CASSLYGFTGTGRYYLAFF.

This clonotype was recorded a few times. The CDR3 reads CASSPRLAGGPANTGELFF. The CDR3 DNA follows: TGTGCCAGCAGCCCGCGACTAGCGGGAGGGCCCGCGAACACCGGGGAGCTGTTTTTT. V is TRBV3-1 and J is TRBJ2-2; 14 bases match TRBD2. The CDR3 covers 19 residues. Trimming cost V 4 bases and J 0 bases; bases outside gene matches: 7. Germline-derived CDR1 and CDR2 are LGHDT and YNNKEL (reference sequence).

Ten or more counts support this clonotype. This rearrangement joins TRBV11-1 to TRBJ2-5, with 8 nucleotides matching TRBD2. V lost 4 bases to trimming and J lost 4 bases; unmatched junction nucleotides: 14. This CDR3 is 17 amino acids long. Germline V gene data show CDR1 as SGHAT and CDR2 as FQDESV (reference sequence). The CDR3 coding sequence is TGTGCCAGCAGCTCGCCCTGGGGACTAGAGGAGGGAGAGACCCAGTACTTC. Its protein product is CASSSPWGLEEGETQYF.

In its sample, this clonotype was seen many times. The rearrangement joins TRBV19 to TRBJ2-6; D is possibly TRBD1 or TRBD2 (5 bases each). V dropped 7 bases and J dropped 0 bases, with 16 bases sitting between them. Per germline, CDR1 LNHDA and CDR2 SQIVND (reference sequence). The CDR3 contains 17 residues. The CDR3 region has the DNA TGTGCCAGTACCCCGGGGCCCCAGCTCTCTGGGGCCAACGTCCTGACTTTC. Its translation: CASTPGPQLSGANVLTF.